This note documents a single TCR beta chain sequence. A few counts support this clone. The specificity of this receptor is unknown. Per-base qualities were not stored, and no clone one base away is much larger. The data were obtained in a study of OX40 agonist ivuxolimab in advanced cancers. For the wider study: Ivuxolimab was an agonistic, fully human IgG2 monoclonal antibody directed against OX40 (CD134), a costimulatory receptor. Intravenous ivuxolimab was administered to patients every 2 weeks at six dose levels: 0.01, 0.1, 0.3, 1.5, 3 and 10 mg/kg. Of the roughly 54 patients in dose escalation, about 20 had hepatocellular carcinoma, approximately 15 had melanoma, 9 had renal cell carcinoma and 9 had head and neck cancer. In the dose-escalation cohort, around four fifths of patients were male, and the mean age was 60 years with a range of roughly 20 to 79. Prior anti-PD-1, anti-PD-L1 or anti-CTLA-4 therapy was permitted, and checkpoint inhibitors had been received by roughly 42% of dose-escalation patients. Partial responses occurred in three dose-escalation patients, of whom one had hepatocellular carcinoma and two had cutaneous melanoma. The purpose of peripheral TCRbeta sequencing was to test whether ivuxolimab changed TCR sequence diversity and led to clonal T-cell expansion. The monotherapy dose-escalation portion (N ≈ 55 patients) of the phase I ivuxolimab trial is reported in the paper. Study-wide findings and limitations: In the 0.1-3.0 mg/kg groups, partial responders were among the patients with the lowest normalized peripheral clonal expansion, particularly in CD8+ T cells. Low levels of normalized T-cell clonal expansion were also seen in some nonresponding patients. Antigen specificity was not determined for the clonally expanded peripheral T cells. After ivuxolimab, more expanded clones were found on average in CD8+ T cells than in CD4+ T cells. Clonal expansion of both CD4+ and CD8+ blood T cells was observed from baseline to week 6 at doses 0.1 to 3.0 mg/kg.

Genomic DNA was extracted from sorted cells for sequencing of the TCRbeta CDR3 region. The immunoSEQ Assay was used to sequence the TCRbeta CDR3 regions. As stored in TCRdb, this immuneACCESS dataset retains in-frame rearrangements with V and J assigned. A fraction of the clones does not appear; measured against another copy, unresolved V genes explain less than half of the discrepancy, and the remainder lacks a known reason. The sample profile shows approximately 25,000 clones; just over 90% of them were found once. The ten largest clonotypes hold about 50% of the sample. The trial excluded patients who had a history of autoimmune disease or were on systemic immunosuppression. Peripheral blood for TCR sequencing was drawn from every dose cohort at baseline, at cycle 4 day 1 and at cycle 7 day 1. The samples were taken from a phase I, first-in-human, multicenter, open-label dose-escalation trial of ivuxolimab. Adults with locally advanced or metastatic melanoma, renal cell, hepatocellular, or head and neck squamous cell carcinoma were enrolled in the trial. Before TCR sequencing, CD4+ and CD8+ T cells were separately sorted from peripheral blood.

Trimming takes 5 bases from V and 11 bases from J, and the germline ends sit 10 bases apart. Taken from the germline V gene, the CDR1 and CDR2 loops are SGHAT and FQNNGV. Including the terminal cysteine and phenylalanine, the CDR3 comprises 12 residues. Just the 36-base CDR3 DNA is kept, in frame starting at base 1. This material consisted of CD4+ or CD8+ T cells sorted from blood, taken in a trial of the OX40 agonist ivuxolimab. The TCR was taken from an adult with an advanced solid tumor such as melanoma, head and neck, liver or kidney cancer. This receptor chain uses TRBV11-2 and TRBJ1-6; the D gene is unclear. The CDR3 corresponds to CASSQDGTPLHF. The nucleotide sequence is TGTGCCAGCAGCCAGGACGGGACACCCCTCCACTTT.